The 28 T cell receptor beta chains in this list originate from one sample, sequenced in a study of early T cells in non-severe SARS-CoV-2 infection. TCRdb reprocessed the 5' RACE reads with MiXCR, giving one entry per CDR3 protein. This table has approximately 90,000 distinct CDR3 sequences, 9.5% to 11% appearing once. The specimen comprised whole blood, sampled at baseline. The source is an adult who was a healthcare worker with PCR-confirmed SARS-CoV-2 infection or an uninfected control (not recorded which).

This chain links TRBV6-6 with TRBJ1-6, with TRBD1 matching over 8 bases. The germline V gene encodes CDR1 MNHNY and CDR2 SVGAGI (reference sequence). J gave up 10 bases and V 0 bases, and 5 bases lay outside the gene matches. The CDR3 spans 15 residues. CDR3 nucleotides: TGTGCCAGCAGTTACTCAACCGGGACAGGATCACCCCTCCACTTT. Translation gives CASSYSTGTGSPLHF.

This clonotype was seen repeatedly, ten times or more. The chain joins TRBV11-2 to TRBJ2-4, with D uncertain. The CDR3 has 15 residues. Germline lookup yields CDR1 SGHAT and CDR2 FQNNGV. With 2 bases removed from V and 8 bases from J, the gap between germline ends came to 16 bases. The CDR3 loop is CASSLNRVALDIQYF. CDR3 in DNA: TGTGCCAGCAGCTTAAACCGGGTCGCTTTGGACATTCAGTACTTC.

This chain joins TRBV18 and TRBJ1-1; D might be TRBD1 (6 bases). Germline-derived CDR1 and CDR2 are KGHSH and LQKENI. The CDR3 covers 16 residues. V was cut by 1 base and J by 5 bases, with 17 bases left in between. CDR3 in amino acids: CASSPRGMATGTEAFF. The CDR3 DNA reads TGTGCCAGCTCACCACGGGGGATGGCTACAGGGACTGAAGCTTTCTTT.

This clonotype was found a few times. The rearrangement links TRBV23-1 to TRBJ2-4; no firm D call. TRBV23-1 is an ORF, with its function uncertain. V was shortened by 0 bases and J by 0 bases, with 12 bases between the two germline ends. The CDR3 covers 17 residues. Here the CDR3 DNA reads TGCGCCAGCAGTCAATCTGCCGCCGTGGTAGCCAAAAACATTCAGTACTTC. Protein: CASSQSAAVVAKNIQYF.

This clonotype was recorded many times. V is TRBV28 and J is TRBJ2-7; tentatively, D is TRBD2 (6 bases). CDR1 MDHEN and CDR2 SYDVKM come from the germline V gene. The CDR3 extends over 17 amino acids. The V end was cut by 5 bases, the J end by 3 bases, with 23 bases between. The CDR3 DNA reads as TGTGCCAGCAGTCCATTCGCGTGGCGGGACGGTGACTACGAGCAGTACTTC. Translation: CASSPFAWRDGDYEQYF.

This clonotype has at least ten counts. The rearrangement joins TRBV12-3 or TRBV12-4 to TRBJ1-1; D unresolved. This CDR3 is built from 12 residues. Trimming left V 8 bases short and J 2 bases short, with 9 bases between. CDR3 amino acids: CASARTNTEAFF. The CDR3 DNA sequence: TGTGCCAGCGCTAGGACCAACACTGAAGCTTTCTTT.

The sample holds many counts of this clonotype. The CDR3 coding sequence is TGTGCCAGCAGCACCCGAGGGGTTTCCAATGAGCAGTTCTTC. Encoded protein: CASSTRGVSNEQFF. This rearrangement joins TRBV11-2 to TRBJ2-1; either TRBD1 or TRBD2 may supply D (5 bases each). The CDR3 has 14 amino acids. Germline V gene sequence: CDR1 SGHAT, CDR2 FQNNGV. Between the trimmed V and J ends, which lost 5 bases and 6 bases, there was a span of 14 bases.

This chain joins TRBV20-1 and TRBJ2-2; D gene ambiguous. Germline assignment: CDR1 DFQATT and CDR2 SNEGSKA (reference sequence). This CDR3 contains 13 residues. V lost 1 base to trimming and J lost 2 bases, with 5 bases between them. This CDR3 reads CSARVYNTGELFF. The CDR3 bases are TGCAGTGCTAGAGTCTACAACACCGGGGAGCTGTTTTTT.

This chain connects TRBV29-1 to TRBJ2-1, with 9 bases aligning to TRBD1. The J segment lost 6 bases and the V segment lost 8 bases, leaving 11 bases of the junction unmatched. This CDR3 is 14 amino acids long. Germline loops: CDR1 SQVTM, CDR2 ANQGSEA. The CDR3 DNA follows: TGCAGCATCCGGGACAGGGTTCTTAGCAATGAGCAGTTCTTC. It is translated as CSIRDRVLSNEQFF.

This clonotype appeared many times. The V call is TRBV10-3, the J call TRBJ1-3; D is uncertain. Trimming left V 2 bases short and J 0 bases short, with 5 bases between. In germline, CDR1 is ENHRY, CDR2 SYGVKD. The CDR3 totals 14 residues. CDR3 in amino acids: CAISEHSSGNTIYF. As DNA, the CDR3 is TGTGCCATCAGTGAGCATAGCTCTGGAAACACCATATATTTT.

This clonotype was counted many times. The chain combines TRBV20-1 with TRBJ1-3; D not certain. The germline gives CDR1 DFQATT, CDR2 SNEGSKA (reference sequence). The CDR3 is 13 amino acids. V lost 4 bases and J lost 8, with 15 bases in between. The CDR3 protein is CSAKDDRGDTIYF. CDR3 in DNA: TGCAGTGCTAAAGACGATAGAGGAGACACCATATATTTT.

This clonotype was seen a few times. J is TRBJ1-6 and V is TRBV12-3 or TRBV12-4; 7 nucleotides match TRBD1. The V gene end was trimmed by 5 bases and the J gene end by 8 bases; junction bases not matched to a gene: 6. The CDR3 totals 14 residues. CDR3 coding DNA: TGTGCCAGCAGTAGACAGGGTCGAGATTCACCCCTCCACTTT. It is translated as CASSRQGRDSPLHF.

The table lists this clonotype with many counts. CDR3 protein: CASTARGSQETQYF. CDR3 sequence (DNA): TGTGCCAGCACAGCCCGGGGGAGCCAAGAGACCCAGTACTTC. The chain has TRBV7-2 and TRBJ2-5, with D perhaps matching TRBD2 (6 bases). Germline CDR1 reads SGHTA; CDR2 reads FQGNSA. Trimming removed 7 bases from V and 1 base from J, with 13 bases in between. The CDR3 extends over 14 amino acids.

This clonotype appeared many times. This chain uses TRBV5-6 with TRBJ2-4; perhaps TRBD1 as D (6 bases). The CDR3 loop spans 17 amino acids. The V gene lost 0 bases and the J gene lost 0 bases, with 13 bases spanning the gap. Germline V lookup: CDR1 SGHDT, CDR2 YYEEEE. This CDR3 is CASSLDGGTRAKNIQYF. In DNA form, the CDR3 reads TGTGCCAGCAGCTTGGATGGGGGCACGAGAGCCAAAAACATTCAGTACTTC.

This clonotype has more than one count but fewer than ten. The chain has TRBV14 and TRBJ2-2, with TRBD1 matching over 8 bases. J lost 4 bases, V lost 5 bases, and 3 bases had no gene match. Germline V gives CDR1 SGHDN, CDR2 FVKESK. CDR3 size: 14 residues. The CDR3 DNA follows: TGTGCCAGCAGCTTCGACAGGGGCACCGGGGAGCTGTTTTTT. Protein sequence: CASSFDRGTGELFF.

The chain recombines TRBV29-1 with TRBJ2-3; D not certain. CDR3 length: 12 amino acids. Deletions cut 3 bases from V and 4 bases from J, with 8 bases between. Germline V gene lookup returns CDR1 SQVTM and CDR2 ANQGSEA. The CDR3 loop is CSVDEWADTQYF. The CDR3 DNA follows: TGCAGCGTTGATGAGTGGGCAGATACGCAGTATTTT.

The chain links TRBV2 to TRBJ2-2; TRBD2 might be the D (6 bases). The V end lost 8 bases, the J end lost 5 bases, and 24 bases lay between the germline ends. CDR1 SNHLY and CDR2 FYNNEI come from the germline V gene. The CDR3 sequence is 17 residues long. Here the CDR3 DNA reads TGTGCCAGCCTTAGAATTTTGCCGGGGGTCTTAACCGGGGAGCTGTTTTTT. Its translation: CASLRILPGVLTGELFF.

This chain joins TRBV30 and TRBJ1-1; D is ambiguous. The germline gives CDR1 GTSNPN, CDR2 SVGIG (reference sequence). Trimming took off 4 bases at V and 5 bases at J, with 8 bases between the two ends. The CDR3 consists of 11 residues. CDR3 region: CAWTGRTEAFF. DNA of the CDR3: TGTGCCTGGACAGGACGGACTGAAGCTTTCTTT.

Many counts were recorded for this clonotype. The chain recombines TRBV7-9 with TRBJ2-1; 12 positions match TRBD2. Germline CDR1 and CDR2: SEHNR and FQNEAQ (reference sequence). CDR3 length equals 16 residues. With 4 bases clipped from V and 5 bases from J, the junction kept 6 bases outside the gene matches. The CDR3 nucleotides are TGTGCCAGCAGCTCAGATCTAGCGGGAGGGGACAATGAGCAGTTCTTC. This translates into CASSSDLAGGDNEQFF.

The CDR3 coding sequence is TGCAGTGCTAGAGTACAGACTGGTAACTATGGCTACACCTTC. Protein sequence: CSARVQTGNYGYTF. The gene calls are TRBV20-1 and TRBJ1-2; the D is unclear. This CDR3 comprises 14 residues. The germline gives CDR1 DFQATT, CDR2 SNEGSKA (reference sequence). V shed 1 base and J shed 1 base, with 10 bases lying between them.

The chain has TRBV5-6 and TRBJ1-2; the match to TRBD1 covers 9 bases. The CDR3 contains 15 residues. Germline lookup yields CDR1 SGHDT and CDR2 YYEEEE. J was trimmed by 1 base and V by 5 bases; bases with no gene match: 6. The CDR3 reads CASSFPGQGNYGYTF. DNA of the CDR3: TGTGCCAGCAGTTTTCCGGGACAGGGTAACTATGGCTACACCTTC.

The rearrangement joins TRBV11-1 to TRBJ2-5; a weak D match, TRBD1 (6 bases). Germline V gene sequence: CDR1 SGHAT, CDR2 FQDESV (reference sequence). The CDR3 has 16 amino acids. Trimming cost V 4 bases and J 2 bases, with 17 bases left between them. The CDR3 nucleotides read TGTGCCAGCAGCTCCGGACTGCGGACAGTACAAGAGACCCAGTACTTC. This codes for CASSSGLRTVQETQYF.

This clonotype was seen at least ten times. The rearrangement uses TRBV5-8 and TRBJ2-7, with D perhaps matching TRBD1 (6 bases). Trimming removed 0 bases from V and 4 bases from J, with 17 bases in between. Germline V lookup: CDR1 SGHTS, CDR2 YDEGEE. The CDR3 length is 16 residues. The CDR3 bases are TGTGCCAGCAGCTTGGCCGTCGGGACAACCCCTTACGAGCAGTACTTC. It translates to CASSLAVGTTPYEQYF.

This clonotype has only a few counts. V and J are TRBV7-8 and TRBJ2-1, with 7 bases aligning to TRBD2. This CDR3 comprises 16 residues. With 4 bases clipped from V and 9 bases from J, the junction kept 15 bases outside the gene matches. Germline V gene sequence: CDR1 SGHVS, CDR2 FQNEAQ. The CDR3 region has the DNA TGTGCCAGCAGCTCCAGGCGAGGGAGGGCCTTGGGTGAGCAGTTCTTC. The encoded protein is CASSSRRGRALGEQFF. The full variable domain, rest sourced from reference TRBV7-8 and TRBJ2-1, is GAGVSQSPRYKVAKRGQDVALRCDPISGHVSLFWYQQALGQGPEFLTYFQNEAQLDKSGLPSDRFFAERPEGSVSTLKIQRTQQEDSAVYLCASSSRRGRALGEQFFGPGTRLTVL.

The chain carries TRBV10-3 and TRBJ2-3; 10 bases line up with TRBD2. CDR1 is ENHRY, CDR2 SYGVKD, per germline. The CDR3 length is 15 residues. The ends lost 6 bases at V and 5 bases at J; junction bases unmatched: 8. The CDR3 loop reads CAISRSGRNEDTQYF. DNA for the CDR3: TGTGCCATCAGCCGTAGCGGGAGGAATGAAGATACGCAGTATTTT.

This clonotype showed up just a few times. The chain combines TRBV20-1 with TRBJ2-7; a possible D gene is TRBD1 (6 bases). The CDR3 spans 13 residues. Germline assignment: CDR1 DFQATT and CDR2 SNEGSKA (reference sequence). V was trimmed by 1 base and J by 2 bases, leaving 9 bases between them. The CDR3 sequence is CSARARDTYEQYF. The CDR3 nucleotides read TGCAGTGCTAGAGCCCGGGACACCTACGAGCAGTACTTC.

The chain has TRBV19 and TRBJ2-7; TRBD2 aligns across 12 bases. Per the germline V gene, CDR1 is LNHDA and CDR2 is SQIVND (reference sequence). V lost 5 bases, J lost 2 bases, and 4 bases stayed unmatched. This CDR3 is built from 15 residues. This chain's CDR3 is CASSPRTSGTYEQYF. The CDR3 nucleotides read TGTGCCAGTAGTCCTCGGACTAGCGGGACCTACGAGCAGTACTTC.

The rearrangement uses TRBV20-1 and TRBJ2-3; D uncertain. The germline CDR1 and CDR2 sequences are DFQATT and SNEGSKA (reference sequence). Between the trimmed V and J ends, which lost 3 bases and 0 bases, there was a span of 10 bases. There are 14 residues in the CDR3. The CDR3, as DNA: TGCAGTGCTAGGGTCTTTCTTAGCACAGATACGCAGTATTTT. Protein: CSARVFLSTDTQYF.